A selection of T cell receptor beta chains follows, all from one sample in a study of blood T cells in healthy people across ages. TCRdb fed the 5' RACE reads into MiXCR, producing one record per CDR3 protein. The data hold fewer than 1.5 million distinct CDR3 sequences, with 40% to 50% observed a single time. The sequenced sample was blood. These receptor sequences come from a woman aged 18-29 years in good health. Each CDR3 is given with its conserved first and last residue. The order of the fields is clone size, V gene, J gene, D gene, CDR3 DNA, CDR3 protein. A D gene is named only where the DNA matches it firmly. Rows may omit the clone size; those that give it use once, few, many or a size class.

abundance: many; v_gene: TRBV9; j_gene: TRBJ1-2; d_gene: TRBD1; CDR3nt: TGTGCCAGCAGCGAGGCCCCCTGGACAGGGGGCGCGAATGGCTACACCTTC; CDR3aa: CASSEAPWTGGANGYTF
abundance: -; v_gene: TRBV6-1; j_gene: TRBJ1-6; d_gene: TRBD1; CDR3nt: TGTGCCAGCAGTGAAGCGGGACAGTGGCATTCACCCCTCCACTTT; CDR3aa: CASSEAGQWHSPLHF
abundance: -; v_gene: TRBV29-1; j_gene: TRBJ1-2; d_gene: TRBD1; CDR3nt: TGCAGCGTTGAAGGGCTCCCGGACAGGGGGGACTATGGCTACACCTTC; CDR3aa: CSVEGLPDRGDYGYTF
abundance: -; v_gene: TRBV5-4; j_gene: TRBJ1-2; d_gene: -; CDR3nt: TGTGCCAGCAGCTTGGGGCAGGAAGCGGATGGCTACACCTTC; CDR3aa: CASSLGQEADGYTF
abundance: -; v_gene: TRBV29-1; j_gene: TRBJ1-4; d_gene: TRBD1; CDR3nt: TGCAGCGTTGAGGAAAACAGGGGTGGCGGGGAAAAACTGTTTTTT; CDR3aa: CSVEENRGGGEKLFF
abundance: -; v_gene: TRBV5-1; j_gene: TRBJ1-6; d_gene: TRBD1; CDR3nt: TGCGCCAGCAGCTTTACAGGGGGGCAATCACCCCTCCACTTT; CDR3aa: CASSFTGGQSPLHF
abundance: -; v_gene: TRBV12-3/TRBV12-4; j_gene: TRBJ1-1; d_gene: -; CDR3nt: TGTGCCAGCAGTTTCCTAGACGAGAGCACTGAAGCTTTCTTT; CDR3aa: CASSFLDESTEAFF
abundance: many; v_gene: TRBV3-1; j_gene: TRBJ2-5; d_gene: -; CDR3nt: TGTGCCAGCAGCCCGGGAAAGACCCAGTACTTC; CDR3aa: CASSPGKTQYF
abundance: -; v_gene: TRBV24-1; j_gene: TRBJ2-5; d_gene: TRBD1; CDR3nt: TGTGCCACCCCCTTTGGGGACAGGGGACCGAAAGAGACCCAGTACTTC; CDR3aa: CATPFGDRGPKETQYF
abundance: -; v_gene: TRBV10-3; j_gene: TRBJ1-1; d_gene: -; CDR3nt: TGTGCCATCAAGGCGGCTATGAACACTGAAGCTTTCTTT; CDR3aa: CAIKAAMNTEAFF
abundance: -; v_gene: TRBV6-1; j_gene: TRBJ2-7; d_gene: TRBD2; CDR3nt: TGTGCCAGCAGTCCCCCGGGACTAGCGGGAGAGGCCTACGAGCAGTACTTC; CDR3aa: CASSPPGLAGEAYEQYF
abundance: -; v_gene: TRBV5-1; j_gene: TRBJ1-1; d_gene: -; CDR3nt: TGCGCCAGCGGGGTCGGCGGGGCGTCGGACACTGAAGCTTTCTTT; CDR3aa: CASGVGGASDTEAFF
abundance: few; v_gene: TRBV7-9; j_gene: TRBJ2-5; d_gene: -; CDR3nt: TGTGCCAGCAGCTTAGGGGGAGGCGGCGTTGGAGAGACCCAGTACTTC; CDR3aa: CASSLGGGGVGETQYF
abundance: -; v_gene: TRBV29-1; j_gene: TRBJ2-3; d_gene: -; CDR3nt: TGCAGCGTCGACACACCGGGGGATGCGCAGTATTTT; CDR3aa: CSVDTPGDAQYF
abundance: -; v_gene: TRBV7-9; j_gene: TRBJ2-7; d_gene: -; CDR3nt: TGTGCCAGCAGCTCCTTCCCTAGTTCCGAGCAGTACTTC; CDR3aa: CASSSFPSSEQYF
abundance: many; v_gene: TRBV11-2; j_gene: TRBJ1-6; d_gene: -; CDR3nt: TGTGCCAGCAGTTCCTCCTATAATTCACCCCTCCACTTT; CDR3aa: CASSSSYNSPLHF
abundance: -; v_gene: TRBV6-5; j_gene: TRBJ2-1; d_gene: -; CDR3nt: TGTGCCAGCAGAAGAACAGGGACCAATGAGCAGTTCTTC; CDR3aa: CASRRTGTNEQFF
abundance: few; v_gene: TRBV14; j_gene: TRBJ1-4; d_gene: -; CDR3nt: TGTGCCAGCAGCCGGTTCGACACCCCTTCGGAAAAACTGTTTTTT; CDR3aa: CASSRFDTPSEKLFF
abundance: few; v_gene: TRBV2; j_gene: TRBJ2-1; d_gene: -; CDR3nt: TGTGCCAGCACCGTGGGTAGCAACTGGAATGAGCAGTTCTTC; CDR3aa: CASTVGSNWNEQFF
abundance: -; v_gene: TRBV7-9; j_gene: TRBJ1-6; d_gene: -; CDR3nt: TGTGCCAGCAGCTTCTGGCGTGGGGATTCACCCCTCCACTTT; CDR3aa: CASSFWRGDSPLHF
abundance: many; v_gene: TRBV27; j_gene: TRBJ2-7; d_gene: -; CDR3nt: TGTGCCAGCAGCGCCGGGGGACCCTACGAGCAGTACTTC; CDR3aa: CASSAGGPYEQYF
abundance: -; v_gene: TRBV20-1; j_gene: TRBJ2-7; d_gene: -; CDR3nt: TGCAGTGCTACAGGGGGGCACTCCTACGAGCAGTACTTC; CDR3aa: CSATGGHSYEQYF
abundance: few; v_gene: TRBV6-1; j_gene: TRBJ2-6; d_gene: -; CDR3nt: TGTGCCAGCATCGCAGGGCAGGGCGGCACTGGGGCCAACGTCCTGACTTTC; CDR3aa: CASIAGQGGTGANVLTF
abundance: -; v_gene: TRBV4-1; j_gene: TRBJ2-1; d_gene: TRBD2; CDR3nt: TGCGCCAGCAGCCAGCGCGCTAGCGGGGAGAGGAGCTCCTACAATGAGCAGTTCTTC; CDR3aa: CASSQRASGERSSYNEQFF
abundance: -; v_gene: TRBV6-6; j_gene: TRBJ1-1; d_gene: -; CDR3nt: TGTGCCAGCAGTTACCCTCTAACTGAAGCTTTCTTT; CDR3aa: CASSYPLTEAFF
abundance: few; v_gene: TRBV12-3/TRBV12-4; j_gene: TRBJ2-1; d_gene: TRBD1; CDR3nt: TGTGCCAGCAGTTTAGTCGCGCAGGGGGCCTACAATGAGCAGTTCTTC; CDR3aa: CASSLVAQGAYNEQFF
abundance: many; v_gene: TRBV6-6; j_gene: TRBJ2-1; d_gene: -; CDR3nt: TGTGCCAGCAGTTACGGGCTCAATGAGCAGTTCTTC; CDR3aa: CASSYGLNEQFF
abundance: -; v_gene: TRBV20-1; j_gene: TRBJ1-1; d_gene: -; CDR3nt: TGCAGTGCTAGGCCCGGGGCCACTGAAGCTTTCTTT; CDR3aa: CSARPGATEAFF
abundance: -; v_gene: TRBV7-3; j_gene: TRBJ1-2; d_gene: TRBD1; CDR3nt: TGTGCCAGCAGCCTGGAGACAGGGCCTAACTATGGCTACACCTTC; CDR3aa: CASSLETGPNYGYTF
abundance: -; v_gene: TRBV9; j_gene: TRBJ2-1; d_gene: -; CDR3nt: TGTGCCAGCAGCCTTAACCCCGCCAGCTCCTACAATGAGCAGTTCTTC; CDR3aa: CASSLNPASSYNEQFF
abundance: -; v_gene: TRBV13; j_gene: TRBJ2-2; d_gene: TRBD2; CDR3nt: TGTGCCAGCAGTCAAGCGGGGCCTAACACCGGGGAGCTGTTTTTT; CDR3aa: CASSQAGPNTGELFF
abundance: -; v_gene: TRBV20-1; j_gene: TRBJ1-2; d_gene: -; CDR3nt: TGCAGTGCCCTCGGCCCGGAAGGCTACACCTTC; CDR3aa: CSALGPEGYTF
abundance: -; v_gene: TRBV3-1; j_gene: TRBJ2-7; d_gene: TRBD2; CDR3nt: TGTGCCGGCAGCCACCCCGTTGGGCAGCGGGAGATGCAGTACTTC; CDR3aa: CAGSHPVGQREMQYF
abundance: -; v_gene: TRBV15; j_gene: TRBJ1-2; d_gene: TRBD1; CDR3nt: TGTGCCACCAGCAGAGATCGACAGGGAGGCTATGGCTACACCTTC; CDR3aa: CATSRDRQGGYGYTF
abundance: few; v_gene: TRBV20-1; j_gene: TRBJ2-1; d_gene: -; CDR3nt: TGCAGTGCCCTTACCCTTTGGGGGACGAGTAATGAGCAGTTCTTC; CDR3aa: CSALTLWGTSNEQFF
abundance: few; v_gene: TRBV3-1; j_gene: TRBJ1-5; d_gene: -; CDR3nt: TGTGCCAGCAGCCAAGATCTAAACCCCCAGCCCCAGCATTTT; CDR3aa: CASSQDLNPQPQHF
abundance: many; v_gene: TRBV10-3; j_gene: TRBJ2-7; d_gene: -; CDR3nt: TGTGCCATCAGGGACAACTCCTACGAGCAGTACTTC; CDR3aa: CAIRDNSYEQYF
abundance: -; v_gene: TRBV11-2; j_gene: TRBJ2-7; d_gene: -; CDR3nt: TGTGCCAGCAGCCTGACGTCGGCCCGGGAGCAGTACTTC; CDR3aa: CASSLTSAREQYF
abundance: -; v_gene: TRBV20-1; j_gene: TRBJ2-1; d_gene: TRBD1; CDR3nt: TGCAGTGCTTTCAATGACAGGGGTGGAGATGAGCAGTTCTTC; CDR3aa: CSAFNDRGGDEQFF
abundance: -; v_gene: TRBV20-1; j_gene: TRBJ2-7; d_gene: -; CDR3nt: TGCAGTGCTAGAGACGGACGGGACCGCCCCTACGAGCAGTACTTC; CDR3aa: CSARDGRDRPYEQYF
abundance: -; v_gene: TRBV6-5; j_gene: TRBJ2-3; d_gene: -; CDR3nt: TGTGCCAGCAAATCAGGGATGGGGATCACAGATACGCAGTATTTT; CDR3aa: CASKSGMGITDTQYF
abundance: -; v_gene: TRBV25-1; j_gene: TRBJ2-3; d_gene: TRBD2; CDR3nt: TGTGCCAGCAGTGCTGCTAGCGGGAGCACAGATACGCAGTATTTT; CDR3aa: CASSAASGSTDTQYF
abundance: -; v_gene: TRBV10-3; j_gene: TRBJ2-3; d_gene: TRBD2; CDR3nt: TGTGCCATCAGCCCAACTAGCGGGGAAAACACAGATACGCAGTATTTT; CDR3aa: CAISPTSGENTDTQYF
abundance: -; v_gene: TRBV5-1; j_gene: TRBJ1-2; d_gene: TRBD1; CDR3nt: TGCGCCAGCAGCTTAACTCCGGGACAGGTCCTCTATGGCTACACCTTC; CDR3aa: CASSLTPGQVLYGYTF
abundance: -; v_gene: TRBV29-1; j_gene: TRBJ2-4; d_gene: -; CDR3nt: TGCAGCGTTGACGGGACCAAAAACATTCAGTACTTC; CDR3aa: CSVDGTKNIQYF
abundance: -; v_gene: TRBV11-2; j_gene: TRBJ2-3; d_gene: -; CDR3nt: TGTGCCACCCGGGAAGCCTCCGGAAATACGCAGTATTTT; CDR3aa: CATREASGNTQYF
abundance: -; v_gene: TRBV21-1; j_gene: TRBJ2-1; d_gene: -; CDR3nt: TGTGCCAGCAGCCCGCCGGGACTTTTTTTCAATGAGCAGTTCTTC; CDR3aa: CASSPPGLFFNEQFF
abundance: -; v_gene: TRBV20-1; j_gene: TRBJ1-2; d_gene: TRBD1; CDR3nt: TGCAGTGCTAGAGCCCGAGGGGCGGGACAGGGAGTTTCTAACTATGGCTACACCTTC; CDR3aa: CSARARGAGQGVSNYGYTF
abundance: few; v_gene: TRBV9; j_gene: TRBJ2-5; d_gene: TRBD1; CDR3nt: TGTGCCAGCAGCGTAGGGACAGGGCTGAAGCAGTACTTC; CDR3aa: CASSVGTGLKQYF
abundance: -; v_gene: TRBV5-1; j_gene: TRBJ2-3; d_gene: TRBD2; CDR3nt: TGCGCCAGCAGCTTGGTCCCGGGAGGGACCACAGATACGCAGTATTTT; CDR3aa: CASSLVPGGTTDTQYF
abundance: -; v_gene: TRBV6-5; j_gene: TRBJ2-1; d_gene: -; CDR3nt: TGTGCCAGCAGTCGTAGTGGGCATGAGCAGTTCTTC; CDR3aa: CASSRSGHEQFF
abundance: -; v_gene: TRBV3-1; j_gene: TRBJ1-1; d_gene: -; CDR3nt: TGTGCCAGCAGCCAAGATTCGGGGGGGGGCACTGAAGCTTTCTTT; CDR3aa: CASSQDSGGGTEAFF
abundance: -; v_gene: TRBV9; j_gene: TRBJ1-2; d_gene: TRBD1; CDR3nt: TGTGCCAGCAGCCCGGGGGACAGCCCCATCTATGGCTACACCTTC; CDR3aa: CASSPGDSPIYGYTF
abundance: -; v_gene: TRBV7-9; j_gene: TRBJ2-3; d_gene: TRBD2; CDR3nt: TGTGCCAGCAGCGCGGGACTAGCGGGAGTGGCAGATACGCAGTATTTT; CDR3aa: CASSAGLAGVADTQYF
abundance: -; v_gene: TRBV6-6; j_gene: TRBJ2-7; d_gene: TRBD1; CDR3nt: TGTGCCAGCAGTTTGGGACAGGGGAAGTTGGGGGCGGGCGAGCAGTACTTC; CDR3aa: CASSLGQGKLGAGEQYF
abundance: -; v_gene: TRBV1; j_gene: TRBJ2-5; d_gene: -; CDR3nt: TGCACCAGCAGCCAAGTTTATCGAGCGGGAGGGTTCCAAGAGACCCAGTACTTC; CDR3aa: CTSSQVYRAGGFQETQYF
abundance: few; v_gene: TRBV20-1; j_gene: TRBJ2-1; d_gene: TRBD2; CDR3nt: TGCAGTGCTAGAGGGTACGGGAGGGCCATAGGTTCCTACAATGAGCAGTTCTTC; CDR3aa: CSARGYGRAIGSYNEQFF